The rows below give T cell receptor beta chains drawn from one sample of a study of cytomegalovirus exposure and HLA in healthy donors. Assay used: immunoSEQ multiplex PCR; TCRdb lists only in-frame clones, some missing. The sample contains 170,000 or so clones, less than 85% of which appear only once. The sequencing sample was made of PBMCs. The receptor source for this set is a boy aged 5-17 years in good health and CMV-seronegative. CDR3s include the opening cysteine and the closing phenylalanine or tryptophan. The D gene is left open where the match is weak. Clone size is shown for a subset of rows, as once, few, many or a class of expanded clone.

TRBV7-2	TRBJ2-1	NA	TRBD2	CASSLEASGNFEFF	TGTGCCAGCAGCTTAGAGGCTAGCGGGAATTTCGAGTTCTTC
TRBV4-2	TRBJ2-4	NA	NA	CASSRSRLAENIQYF	TGTGCCAGCAGCCGGTCCAGGCTAGCCGAAAACATTCAGTACTTC
TRBV19	TRBJ1-5	NA	TRBD1	CASSSRVDRGNQPQHF	TGTGCCAGTAGTTCCCGGGTCGACAGGGGAAATCAGCCCCAGCATTTT
TRBV6-5	TRBJ1-6	once	NA	CASMGALDSPLHF	TGTGCCAGCATGGGGGCCCTTGATTCACCCCTCCACTTT
TRBV10-3	TRBJ2-3	NA	TRBD2	CAISSGLAGDTDTQYF	TGTGCCATCAGCTCGGGACTAGCGGGAGACACAGATACGCAGTATTTT
TRBV10-3	TRBJ1-4	once	TRBD1	CAISGGQSNEKLFF	TGTGCCATCAGTGGGGGACAGTCTAATGAAAAACTGTTTTTT
TRBV19	TRBJ2-7	NA	NA	CASSIQTSYEQYF	TGTGCCAGTAGTATACAGACAAGCTACGAGCAGTACTTC
TRBV21-1	TRBJ2-3	NA	NA	CASSKSGAGGGTDTQYF	TGTGCCAGCAGCAAAAGTGGTGCAGGGGGCGGGACAGATACGCAGTATTTT
TRBV30	TRBJ2-2	few	NA	CAWSTLDWYRQLANTGELFF	TGTGCCTGGAGTACGCTCGACTGGTACAGGCAACTCGCGAACACCGGGGAGCTGTTTTTT
TRBV15	TRBJ2-1	NA	TRBD2	CATSRGAGVSYNEQFF	TGTGCCACCAGCAGAGGGGCGGGAGTGTCCTACAATGAGCAGTTCTTC
TRBV19	TRBJ1-2	NA	TRBD1	CASSVDRVASGCTF	TGTGCCAGTAGTGTGGACAGGGTCGCTTCTGGCTGCACCTTC
TRBV5-1	TRBJ1-1	NA	NA	CASSPLGGLNTEAFF	TGCGCCAGCAGCCCCTTGGGGGGATTGAACACTGAAGCTTTCTTT
TRBV19	TRBJ1-1	NA	NA	CASSTTGNTEAFF	TGTGCCAGTAGTACCACGGGGAACACTGAAGCTTTCTTT
TRBV30	TRBJ1-1	NA	NA	CAWSKGAGSTEAFF	TGTGCCTGGAGTAAAGGGGCCGGTAGCACTGAAGCTTTCTTT
TRBV4-3	TRBJ1-1	NA	NA	CASSQQDRNTEAFF	TGCGCCAGCAGCCAACAGGACAGGAACACTGAAGCTTTCTTT
TRBV6-5	TRBJ1-4	NA	NA	CASSPVWGDNEKLFF	TGTGCCAGCAGCCCCGTCTGGGGGGATAATGAAAAACTGTTTTTT
TRBV7-9	TRBJ2-7	NA	NA	CASSYPGYEQYF	TGTGCCAGCAGCTACCCCGGGTACGAGCAGTACTTC
TRBV30	TRBJ1-2	once	NA	CAWSLGRSTNYGYTF	TGTGCCTGGAGTCTGGGGCGTAGCACTAACTATGGCTACACCTTC
TRBV5-4	TRBJ1-2	NA	TRBD1	CASREWDSLYGYTF	TGTGCCAGCAGGGAATGGGACAGCCTATATGGCTACACCTTC
TRBV21-1	TRBJ2-5	NA	NA	CASSNGETQYF	TGTGCCAGCAGCAACGGAGAGACCCAGTACTTC
TRBV15	TRBJ1-2	NA	NA	CATSRGEALKYSYGYTF	TGTGCCACCAGCAGGGGGGAGGCCTTGAAGTATAGCTATGGCTACACCTTC
TRBV12-5	TRBJ1-5	NA	NA	CASGLGGNRAGNQPQHF	TGTGCTAGTGGCCTGGGTGGTAACAGGGCCGGCAATCAGCCCCAGCATTTT
TRBV13	TRBJ2-5	NA	TRBD2	CASSPGGVRRQETQYF	TGTGCCAGCAGCCCGGGGGGGGTAAGGAGGCAAGAGACCCAGTACTTC
TRBV7-2	TRBJ2-2	once	TRBD2	CASRRLAGPITGELFF	TGTGCCAGCAGGCGACTAGCGGGGCCGATCACCGGGGAGCTGTTTTTT
TRBV6-6	TRBJ1-2	NA	TRBD1	CASSPGTAKGYTF	TGTGCCAGCAGCCCCGGGACAGCAAAGGGCTACACCTTC
TRBV6-5	TRBJ1-2	NA	NA	CASSYRGQNFYGYTF	TGTGCCAGCAGTTATCGAGGACAAAACTTCTATGGCTACACCTTC
TRBV7-2	TRBJ1-3	NA	TRBD1	CASSPRQGITIYF	TGTGCCAGCAGCCCTCGACAGGGAATCACCATATATTTT
TRBV9	TRBJ1-2	NA	TRBD1	CASSVAGTGANYGYTF	TGTGCCAGCAGCGTGGCAGGGACAGGGGCCAACTATGGCTACACCTTC
TRBV5-4	TRBJ1-1	NA	NA	CASSLAGAGAFF	TGTGCCAGCAGCTTAGCAGGGGCTGGGGCTTTCTTT
TRBV18	TRBJ2-2	NA	TRBD1	CASSPAGGAAGELFF	TGTGCCAGCTCACCAGCAGGGGGCGCCGCCGGGGAGCTGTTTTTT
TRBV10-1	TRBJ1-1	NA	NA	CASSEFRTNTEAFF	TGCGCCAGCAGTGAATTCAGAACGAACACTGAAGCTTTCTTT
TRBV11-3	TRBJ2-1	NA	NA	CASSRDTPGNEQFF	TGTGCCAGCAGCAGGGACACCCCGGGCAATGAGCAGTTCTTC
TRBV19	TRBJ2-1	once	NA	CASCPGLAVNEQFF	TGTGCCTCATGTCCTGGACTCGCGGTAAATGAGCAGTTCTTC
TRBV6-5	TRBJ2-3	few	TRBD1	CASRDRVTDTQYF	TGTGCCAGCCGGGACAGGGTAACAGATACGCAGTATTTT
TRBV7-9	TRBJ1-6	NA	NA	CSSSQTEGGYNSPLHF	TGTTCCAGCAGCCAGACAGAGGGAGGATATAATTCACCCCTCCACTTT
TRBV7-9	TRBJ2-7	NA	NA	CASSLGTACYF	TGTGCCAGCAGCTTAGGGACAGCGTGCTACTTC
TRBV6-5	TRBJ1-1	NA	NA	CASSYSGRFTEAFF	TGTGCCAGCAGTTACTCTGGGCGATTCACTGAAGCTTTCTTT
TRBV5-1	TRBJ2-1	NA	TRBD2	CASSPGTSGVYNEQFF	TGCGCCAGCAGTCCAGGGACTAGCGGGGTGTACAATGAGCAGTTCTTC
TRBV7-9	TRBJ2-5	NA	NA	CASSLYTRLETQYF	TGTGCCAGCAGCTTATATACACGCTTAGAGACCCAGTACTTC
TRBV21-1	TRBJ1-2	NA	NA	CAGRGIGGYTF	TGTGCGGGGCGGGGGATAGGCGGCTACACCTTC
TRBV30	TRBJ2-7	NA	TRBD1	CAWSVGGTGPHEQYF	TGTGCCTGGAGTGTAGGCGGGACAGGGCCGCACGAGCAGTACTTC
TRBV10-2	TRBJ1-1	NA	TRBD1	CASSESTGWDTEAFF	TGCGCCAGCAGTGAGTCGACAGGGTGGGACACTGAAGCTTTCTTT
TRBV6-1	TRBJ2-7	NA	TRBD1	CASSDYLPQGAHEQYF	TGTGCCAGCAGTGATTATTTACCGCAGGGGGCCCACGAGCAGTACTTC
TRBV5-4	TRBJ2-5	NA	NA	CASSLAGQQETQYF	TGTGCCAGCAGCTTGGCAGGGCAGCAAGAGACCCAGTACTTC
TRBV19	TRBJ2-6	NA	NA	CASNRDYGANVLTF	TGTGCCAGTAATCGAGACTATGGGGCCAACGTCCTGACTTTC